The text below deals with one T cell receptor beta chain. Its binding antigen is unknown. Base qualities were left out, and no much larger clone turns up one base away. The sample belongs to a study of shared clonotypes between healthy human individuals (dated by TCRdb to the early 2020s). Study-wide context: Two women and three men aged 18 to 49 years were included in the cohort. The study deeply sequenced blood TCR repertoires of about 5 healthy adults to estimate repertoire size and the extent of clonotype sharing between individuals. To increase sequencing depth and limit assay-specific biases, TCR repertoire library preparation and sequencing were carried out by different laboratories using diverse techniques. Each donor's leukapheresis produced roughly between roughly 0.85 and 9.5 billion PBMCs. Study-level results and caveats: Pairwise subsampling led to the expectation that sequencing depth would affect the degree of clonotype sharing among donors. Sampling was limited to blood, and TCR repertoires in tissue likely differ from TCR repertoires in blood. The small number of donors limited the genetic and exposure-history diversity represented.

TCR CDR3 regions were amplified from genomic DNA by multiplex PCR using the deep immunoSEQ assay. For each cell subset, the extracted genomic DNA was distributed evenly across all wells of several immunoSEQ 96-well plates, and each plate served as one replicate. For unsorted PBMC, roughly 330 ng genomic DNA, equal to 30,000 or so T cell genomes, was loaded into each replicate PCR. Genomic DNA from unsorted PBMC was sequenced over ten immunoSEQ deep assay plates. Purified libraries were measured with a Qubit 3.0 fluorometer, size-checked on a Bioanalyzer 2100, and measured again with the KAPA Library Quantification kit. Every immunoSEQ 96-well plate was sequenced on a separate single-read 150-cycle Illumina NextSeq 550 flow cell. Per the original workflow: Because the immunoSEQ output included only junctional sequences and no quality scores, the filtering could not be the same as the filtering used for full-length reads. Sequences were annotated with PyIR, a Python wrapper for IgBLAST v1.9, and V/J genes and CDR3 were assigned using IMGT germline references. Any read was removed if the V/J assignment was weak (E-value above 1e-6), the CDR3 was missing, or the read contained stop codons, out-of-frame junctions, or ambiguous translated residues. V3J clonotypes were defined as sequences sharing an identical inferred V gene, J gene, and CDR3 amino acid sequence. The percentage overlap between two repertoires was calculated by dividing the number of shared unique clonotypes by the size of the smaller repertoire. RTK rarefaction, the Chao1 estimator, and Recon v2.1 estimates of unobserved clonotypes were used to assess repertoire richness. In TCRdb, the immuneACCESS table is reduced to in-frame sequences with V and J assigned. These tables do not hold every clone; where another copy was compared, an unresolved V gene accounts for under half, and the others remain unexplained. D and trimming come from the DNA, and the V and J calls and clone size come from that table. Here the sample has fewer than 650,000 clones; about three quarters occur a single time. The top ten constitute 13% of the sample.

The CDR3 numbers 14 residues from cysteine through phenylalanine. Only the CDR3 DNA is retained, 42 bases long and in frame from the first base. A distance of 7 bases separates the germline ends of V and J, which lose 1 base and 0 bases respectively. CDR1 SGHRS and CDR2 YFSETQ were looked up in the germline V gene. Healthy HIV-negative adults with no recently reported acute infections or vaccinations were included as donors. Only Caucasian adults living in Nashville, Tennessee, USA were represented among the donors. For unsorted samples, 90 million to 95 million PBMCs were counted, and genomic DNA was extracted using the QIAamp DNA Blood Mini kit. Blood was collected by leukapheresis, and PBMCs were isolated by Ficoll-Histopaque density gradient centrifugation and then cryopreserved in liquid nitrogen vapor phase.

The sample was PBMCs. The receptor was derived from a woman aged 40 to 50 in good health. Some clones in this sample may be carry-over from other donors' samples. Recombination connected TRBV5-1 to TRBJ2-5; a weak D assignment points to TRBD2 (6 bases agree). The nucleotide sequence is given as TGCGCCAGCAGCTTGTGGGGGGACCAAGAGACCCAGTACTTC. Its translation reads: CASSLWGDQETQYF.